The clone carrying this T cell receptor (beta chain) was picked up a small number of times. This CDR3 is 16 amino acids long. Trimming removed 1 base from V and 1 base from J, with 13 bases in between. Germline CDR1 and CDR2: LGHNA and YNFKEQ. Molecular barcoding with unique molecular identifiers was used for the TCRbeta library. MiXCR, run by TCRdb on the PCR reads, gives a single entry per CDR3 protein. Of some 340,000 distinct CDR3 sequences detected, 10% to 13% appear once; the ten largest clones hold more than 2%. This record comes from a study of T-cell reconstitution after alpha-beta-depleted transplantation in children.

The TCR sequence derives from a human donor who donated a stem cell graft to a child with acute lymphoblastic leukemia. V and J are TRBV4-2 and TRBJ1-1; TRBD1 is a possible D gene (6 bases). Here the sequenced sample was PBMCs from the stem cell graft donor, taken from the stem cell graft. CDR3 residues: CASSQGLWTENTEAFF. CDR3 coding DNA: TGTGCCAGCAGCCAAGGATTATGGACAGAGAACACTGAAGCTTTCTTT.